Below are 21 T cell receptor beta chains sequenced from a single sample in a study of stem cell transplantation in POMP-related autoinflammatory disease. The data were produced by immunoSEQ multiplex PCR, yet TCRdb's version contains in-frame clones alone and is incomplete. This sample has tens of thousands of clones, with approximately 91% found just once. The sequencing used CD4+ T cells from PBMCs, collected after stem cell transplantation. Receptors were obtained from a human patient with POMP-related autoinflammation and immune dysregulation (PRAID). Some T cells could come from the graft donor.

The chain employs TRBV4-1 and TRBJ1-2; D unresolved. The length of the CDR3 is 13 residues. V was cut by 0 bases and J by 4 bases, with 6 bases left in between. The germline V gene encodes CDR1 MGHRA and CDR2 YSYEKL. The CDR3 bases are TGCGCCAGCAGCCAAGACTCGGTCTATGGCTACACCTTC. This translates into CASSQDSVYGYTF.

The chain carries TRBV29-1 and TRBJ1-4, with D possibly being TRBD1 (5 bases). The length of the CDR3 is 12 residues. Deletions cut 2 bases from V and 10 bases from J, with 11 bases between. The germline CDR1 and CDR2 sequences are SQVTM and ANQGSEA. CDR3 region: CSVESTAGKLFF. The CDR3 DNA reads as TGCAGCGTTGAATCGACAGCGGGAAAACTGTTTTTT.

The chain couples TRBV5-1 to TRBJ1-4; the match to TRBD1 covers 8 bases. The CDR3 spans 16 residues. Germline V gene sequence: CDR1 SGHRS, CDR2 YFSETQ. With V trimmed by 0 bases and J by 7 bases, 8 bases remained unmatched. CDR3 region: CASSLAEQGVAEKLFF. The CDR3 DNA sequence: TGCGCCAGCAGCTTGGCAGAACAGGGGGTGGCTGAAAAACTGTTTTTT.

The chain recombines TRBV30 with TRBJ2-2, with unresolved D. Per the germline V gene, CDR1 is GTSNPN and CDR2 is SVGIG (reference sequence). The V end lost 3 bases, the J end lost 3 bases, and 2 bases lay between the germline ends. The CDR3 totals 11 residues. CDR3 residues: CAWRDTGELFF. DNA of the CDR3: TGTGCCTGGAGGGACACCGGGGAGCTGTTTTTT.

The CDR3 nucleotides are TGCGCCAGCAGTCAAACCGGACAGCCCTGGTGGGATAATTCACCCCTCCACTTT. Its protein product is CASSQTGQPWWDNSPLHF. V usage is TRBV23-1 and J usage is TRBJ1-6; a possible D gene is TRBD1 (6 bases). TRBV23-1 is known as an ORF, though its function is uncertain. This CDR3 region has 18 residues. Trimming took off 2 bases at V and 5 bases at J, with 19 bases between the two ends.

This clone appeared once. The J gene is TRBJ1-1, the V gene TRBV28, with D perhaps TRBD1 (5 bases). CDR1 MDHEN and CDR2 SYDVKM come from the germline V gene. This CDR3 comprises 13 residues. The V end lost 8 bases, the J end lost 5 bases, and 15 bases lay between the germline ends. The CDR3 DNA follows: TGTGCCAGCGTTCTTGGGGGTGGGACTGAAGCTTTCTTT. It yields the protein CASVLGGGTEAFF.

The chain joins TRBV3-1 (or the pseudogene TRBV3-2) to TRBJ2-1; 12 bases align to TRBD2. Per the germline V gene, CDR1 is LGHDT and CDR2 is YNNKEL (reference sequence). Trimming removed 1 base from V and 15 bases from J; junction bases left unmatched: 22. This CDR3 contains 19 residues. This CDR3 reads CASSQVDVPSGRAEAMPFF. The CDR3 nucleotides read TGTGCCAGCAGCCAAGTGGACGTACCTAGCGGGAGGGCCGAAGCAATGCCGTTCTTC.

The V call is TRBV2, the J call TRBJ1-1; D unclear. In germline, CDR1 is SNHLY, CDR2 FYNNEI. The length of the CDR3 is 15 residues. V lost 5 bases and J lost 2, with 15 bases in between. The CDR3 DNA reads TGTGCCAGCAGTCTAGAATTCTGGGGTAACACTGAAGCTTTCTTT. Translating it yields CASSLEFWGNTEAFF.

V is TRBV27 and J is TRBJ2-1; TRBD1 agrees at 8 bases. Germline CDR1 reads MNHEY; CDR2 reads SMNVEV (reference sequence). The CDR3 totals 14 residues. The J segment lost 8 bases and the V segment lost 5 bases, leaving 8 bases of the junction unmatched. CDR3 sequence: CASSRGQGWDEQFF. CDR3 nucleotide sequence: TGTGCCAGCAGTAGAGGACAGGGTTGGGATGAGCAGTTCTTC.

This clone was detected only once. The chain uses TRBV28 and TRBJ1-3, with 10 bases aligning to TRBD1. Trimming removed 5 bases from V and 0 bases from J; junction bases left unmatched: 10. The CDR3 loop spans 18 amino acids. Germline lookup yields CDR1 MDHEN and CDR2 SYDVKM. The CDR3 region is CASSGWGQGSLSGNTIYF. CDR3 bases: TGTGCCAGCAGTGGTTGGGGACAGGGGTCCCTCTCTGGAAACACCATATATTTT.

The chain combines TRBV5-6 with TRBJ1-2; 7 nucleotides align to TRBD1. Trimming removed 4 bases from V and 5 bases from J; junction bases left unmatched: 8. Germline-derived CDR1 and CDR2 are SGHDT and YYEEEE. The CDR3 is 14 amino acids. The CDR3 DNA follows: TGTGCCAGCAGCGCAAGGGGGCGCCAGTATGGCTACACCTTC. Translated: CASSARGRQYGYTF. The full variable domain, in which reference TRBV5-6 and TRBJ1-2 provide the parts outside the CDR3, is DAGVTQSPTHLIKTRGQQVTLRCSPKSGHDTVSWYQQALGQGPQFIFQYYEEEERQRGNFPDRFSGHQFPNYSSELNVNALLLGDSALYLCASSARGRQYGYTFGSGTRLTVV.

V is TRBV27 and J is TRBJ2-3, with 8 bases aligning to TRBD2. CDR3 length equals 16 residues. V was pared by 3 bases and J by 6 bases, with 11 bases of the junction left unmatched. Germline values: CDR1 MNHEY, CDR2 SMNVEV (reference sequence). The CDR3 is CASSFFGGRLKDTQYF. DNA of the CDR3: TGTGCCAGCAGTTTTTTTGGCGGGAGGTTGAAGGATACGCAGTATTTT.

The rearrangement links TRBV3-1 (or the pseudogene TRBV3-2) to TRBJ2-5; 9 bases align to TRBD1. After removal of 2 bases from V and 2 bases from J, the junction contained 6 bases not matched to a gene. The CDR3 has 16 residues. Germline V gene lookup returns CDR1 LGHDT and CDR2 YNNKEL (reference sequence). The CDR3 protein is CASSQTSTGGQETQYF. DNA for the CDR3: TGTGCCAGCAGCCAAACATCGACAGGGGGGCAAGAGACCCAGTACTTC.

This clone was recorded a few times. V and J are TRBV2 and TRBJ2-3; weak D call: TRBD1 (6 bases). Trimming took off 5 bases at V and 0 bases at J, with 12 bases between the two ends. The V gene's germline CDR1 is SNHLY and CDR2 FYNNEI. The CDR3 loop spans 15 amino acids. The CDR3: CASSQQGSSTDTQYF. In DNA form, the CDR3 reads TGTGCCAGCAGTCAACAGGGTTCTAGCACAGATACGCAGTATTTT.

V gene TRBV6-2 or TRBV6-3 combines with J gene TRBJ2-5, with 13 bases identical to TRBD2. There are 19 residues in the CDR3. Germline assignment: CDR1 MNHEY and CDR2 SVGEGT. J was trimmed by 7 bases and V by 2 bases; bases with no gene match: 16. The DNA of the CDR3 is TGTGCCAGCAGTTACGGGAGGACTAGCGGGGGCCTACCGTTAAGGACCCAGTACTTC. As protein: CASSYGRTSGGLPLRTQYF.

The genes are TRBV18 and TRBJ1-2; 7 bases line up with TRBD1. With V trimmed by 2 bases and J by 1 base, 4 bases remained unmatched. The germline gives CDR1 KGHSH, CDR2 LQKENI. The CDR3 is 15 residues long. The CDR3 coding sequence is TGTGCCAGCTCACCAGGGACAGCGAATAACTATGGCTACACCTTC. Protein product: CASSPGTANNYGYTF.

The chain carries TRBV27 and TRBJ2-1, with 10 bases that match TRBD2. This CDR3 is 16 amino acids long. Germline lookup yields CDR1 MNHEY and CDR2 SMNVEV (reference sequence). Unmatched junction bases numbered 12, after V lost 10 bases and J lost 3 bases. CDR3 loop: CATGQRGGPFYNEQFF. CDR3 nucleotide sequence: TGTGCCACGGGGCAGCGGGGGGGGCCATTCTACAATGAGCAGTTCTTC.

This rearrangement joins TRBV19 to TRBJ1-5, with TRBD1 identical over 7 bases. V trimming: 6 bases; J trimming: 6 bases; junction bases outside the gene matches: 11. This CDR3 has 15 residues. Germline-derived CDR1 and CDR2 are LNHDA and SQIVND (reference sequence). CDR3 amino acids: CASRIQGQIGQPQHF. In DNA, the CDR3 is TGTGCCAGTAGAATACAGGGGCAAATTGGTCAGCCCCAGCATTTT.

The sample holds one count of this clone. The sample carries other DNA sequences with the same CDR3. The CDR3 DNA sequence: TGTGCCAGCCGGAGGGACTTCACGGATACGCAGTATTTT. This translates into CASRRDFTDTQYF. V usage is TRBV6-5 and J usage is TRBJ2-3, with D possibly matching TRBD2 (6 bases). The CDR3 runs to 13 residues. V lost 8 bases and J lost 6, with 15 bases in between. The germline V gene has CDR1 MNHEY and CDR2 SVGAGI.

Only one count was recorded for this clone. The CDR3 nucleotides are TGTGCCAGCAGCGCTCCCCCGGGACCGAGGGACACCGGGGAGCTGTTTTTT. Translating it yields CASSAPPGPRDTGELFF. V gene TRBV9 combines with J gene TRBJ2-2; D may correspond to TRBD1 or TRBD2 (5 bases each). The CDR3 totals 17 residues. Germline CDR1 and CDR2: SGDLS and YYNGEE. V lost 3 bases and J 3 bases, leaving 18 bases between the germline ends.

This chain links TRBV5-4 with TRBJ2-7; 11 positions agree with TRBD2. J gave up 1 base and V 2 bases, and 2 bases lay outside the gene matches. This CDR3 is built from 15 residues. The germline gives CDR1 SGHNT, CDR2 YYREEE (reference sequence). In DNA, the CDR3 is TGTGCCAGCAGCTTCCTAGCGGGAGGTTCCTACGAGCAGTACTTC. Encoded protein: CASSFLAGGSYEQYF.